The 24 T cell receptor beta chains below come from one sample, sequenced in a study of control samples from healthy donors and cancer patients. The data were produced by immunoSEQ multiplex PCR, yet TCRdb's version contains in-frame clones alone and is incomplete. The table includes approximately 100,000 clones, almost 90% detected once. Material: blood. The origin of the receptors is a man aged 25 to 45 in good health.

The rearrangement uses TRBV14 and TRBJ1-1; D is uncertain. Per the germline V gene, CDR1 is SGHDN and CDR2 is FVKESK. This CDR3 region has 14 residues. Trimming removed 1 base at V and 0 bases at J, with 6 bases between. CDR3 region: CASSQAGMNTEAFF. As DNA, the CDR3 is TGTGCCAGCAGCCAAGCAGGCATGAACACTGAAGCTTTCTTT.

V is TRBV2 and J is TRBJ2-3; TRBD2 agrees at 11 bases. Germline V gives CDR1 SNHLY, CDR2 FYNNEI. V gave up 6 bases and J gave up 4 bases; unmatched junction bases: 6. CDR3 length: 15 residues. The CDR3 here is CASRPTSGSPDTQYF. DNA for the CDR3: TGTGCCAGCAGGCCAACTAGCGGGAGCCCAGATACGCAGTATTTT.

The chain's CDR3 is CASSQTSGGYNEQFF. The CDR3 nucleotides are TGTGCCAGCAGCCAGACTAGCGGGGGTTACAATGAGCAGTTCTTC. The chain uses TRBV6-4 and TRBJ2-1, with 12 bases that match TRBD2. V lost 6 bases and J lost 4; bases outside the gene matches: 4. The CDR3 has 15 amino acids. Germline assignment: CDR1 MRHNA and CDR2 SNTAGT.

This clone was seen many times. The J gene is TRBJ1-5, the V gene TRBV19, with a possible D match to TRBD1 (6 bases). CDR1 LNHDA and CDR2 SQIVND come from the germline V gene (reference sequence). The ends were cut back, 7 bases at V and 6 bases at J, with 25 bases in the middle. The CDR3 sequence is 17 residues long. The CDR3 protein is CASMGGQGVESGQPQHF. The CDR3 DNA is TGTGCCAGTATGGGGGGGCAGGGAGTCGAATCCGGTCAGCCCCAGCATTTT. Looking up the rest from reference TRBV19 and TRBJ1-5 gives the full variable domain: DGGITQSPKYLFRKEGQNVTLSCEQNLNHDAMYWYRQDPGQGLRLIYYSQIVNDFQKGDIAEGYSVSREKKESFPLTVTSAQKNPTAFYLCASMGGQGVESGQPQHFGDGTRLSIL.

V usage is TRBV10-3 and J usage is TRBJ2-1; the match to TRBD1 covers 7 bases. CDR1 and CDR2 from the germline V gene are ENHRY and SYGVKD. This CDR3 region has 15 residues. J lost 6 bases, V lost 0 bases, and 5 bases had no gene match. The CDR3 sequence is CAISESATGTNEQFF. Written as DNA, the CDR3 is TGTGCCATCAGTGAGTCAGCGACAGGGACCAATGAGCAGTTCTTC.

The chain couples TRBV6-2 or TRBV6-3 to TRBJ2-3, with 8 positions matching TRBD2. V shed 0 bases, J shed 1 base, and the junction held 6 bases outside the gene matches. In germline, CDR1 is MNHEY, CDR2 SVGEGT. This CDR3 is 17 amino acids long. Here the CDR3 DNA reads TGTGCCAGCAGTTACTCGATTCGGGAGGGCGGCACAGATACGCAGTATTTT. Protein: CASSYSIREGGTDTQYF.

This clone appeared once. The rearrangement uses TRBV6-5 and TRBJ1-1; possible D gene TRBD1, 5 bases. The CDR3 runs 14 residues. Germline assignment: CDR1 MNHEY and CDR2 SVGAGI. Trimming took off 5 bases at V and 7 bases at J, with 17 bases between the two ends. CDR3 protein: CASSSPEPGGEAFF. The CDR3 DNA sequence: TGTGCCAGCAGTAGCCCCGAACCCGGGGGTGAAGCTTTCTTT.

This clone occurred a few times. The chain uses TRBV7-9 and TRBJ2-1; 10 nucleotides match TRBD2. V was clipped by 1 base and J by 5 bases; unmatched bases: 8. Germline V lookup: CDR1 SEHNR, CDR2 FQNEAQ (reference sequence). CDR3 length: 17 residues. The CDR3 DNA reads TGTGCCAGCAGCTTAGTTGGCGGCGGACTAGCGGACAATGAGCAGTTCTTC. It yields the protein CASSLVGGGLADNEQFF.

This chain uses TRBV10-2 with TRBJ1-1; D is possibly TRBD1 (6 bases). V was pared by 0 bases and J by 10 bases, with 15 bases between. This CDR3 region has 14 residues. Germline lookup yields CDR1 WSHSY and CDR2 SAAADI. The CDR3 here is CASSESGGRALAFF. CDR3 DNA: TGCGCCAGCAGTGAGTCAGGGGGACGAGCTTTAGCTTTCTTT.

This clone was picked up one time. The V gene is TRBV19, the J gene TRBJ2-1, with 11 positions matching TRBD2. This CDR3 comprises 21 residues. Unmatched junction bases numbered 15, after V lost 2 bases and J lost 0 bases. CDR1 is LNHDA, CDR2 SQIVND, per germline (reference sequence). The CDR3 loop is CASSITRSGLAVRSSYNEQFF. CDR3 bases: TGTGCCAGTAGTATAACCAGATCGGGACTAGCGGTCCGTAGCTCCTACAATGAGCAGTTCTTC.

CDR3 in DNA: TGTGCCAGCAGCCAAGGCCTAGCGGGACCCATTTTTGACGGGGAGCTGTTTTTT. Amino acid sequence: CASSQGLAGPIFDGELFF. The chain is built from TRBV14 and TRBJ2-2; TRBD2 aligns across 9 bases. This CDR3 contains 18 residues. V shed 1 base and J 7 bases; nucleotides not matched to a gene: 13. Germline V lookup: CDR1 SGHDN, CDR2 FVKESK. Full variable domain (rest looked up from reference TRBV14 and TRBJ2-2): EAGVTQFPSHSVIEKGQTVTLRCDPISGHDNLYWYRRVMGKEIKFLLHFVKESKQDESGMPNNRFLAERTGGTYSTLKVQPAELEDSGVYFCASSQGLAGPIFDGELFFGEGSRLTVL.

The chain links TRBV4-1 to TRBJ1-4; perhaps TRBD1 as D (5 bases). Trimming cost V 4 bases and J 6 bases, with 12 bases left between them. Germline CDR1 MGHRA, CDR2 YSYEKL. CDR3 length equals 14 residues. CDR3 residues: CASSLFDSDEKLFF. In DNA form, the CDR3 reads TGCGCCAGCAGCCTATTTGACAGCGATGAAAAACTGTTTTTT.

The chain combines TRBV7-2 with TRBJ2-4; 9 bases agree with TRBD2. The CDR3 runs to 16 residues. Germline CDR1 is SGHTA and CDR2 is FQGNSA. The V and J ends lost 5 bases and 3 bases, in that order; junction bases with no gene match: 8. CDR3 nucleotides: TGTGCCAGCAGCCCGAGCGGGAGGATCGGCAAAAACATTCAGTACTTC. As protein: CASSPSGRIGKNIQYF.

The count of this clone is one. The chain couples TRBV2 to TRBJ1-4, with TRBD1 identical over 7 bases. The V gene's germline CDR1 is SNHLY and CDR2 FYNNEI. V gave up 10 bases and J gave up 7 bases; unmatched junction bases: 12. The length of the CDR3 is 14 residues. The CDR3 region is CATGPTGVGEKLFF. The CDR3 DNA follows: TGTGCCACGGGCCCCACAGGGGTGGGTGAAAAACTGTTTTTT.

The chain recombines TRBV4-1 with TRBJ1-6, with D possibly TRBD1 on 6 matching bases. V gave up 0 bases and J gave up 10 bases, with 19 bases separating them. This CDR3 comprises 17 residues. Germline values: CDR1 MGHRA, CDR2 YSYEKL. For the CDR3, the DNA is TGCGCCAGCAGCCAAGATCCGAACGTCGGAGGGGGGTCACCCCTCCACTTT. Residues: CASSQDPNVGGGSPLHF.

This clone has a handful of counts. This sequence joins TRBV11-3 and TRBJ2-1; no clear D. This CDR3 has 11 residues. The germline V and J ends were trimmed by 2 bases and 9 bases, with 5 bases remaining between them. CDR1 is SGHNT and CDR2 is YENEEA in the germline V gene. The CDR3 protein is CASSLQIEQFF. DNA of the CDR3: TGTGCCAGCAGCTTACAGATTGAGCAGTTCTTC.

Here the CDR3 DNA reads TGTGCCAGCAGGGGGACGTGGACTGAAGCTTTCTTT. The encoded protein is CASRGTWTEAFF. The chain uses TRBV27 and TRBJ1-1, with D maybe TRBD1 (5 bases). In germline, CDR1 is MNHEY, CDR2 SMNVEV (reference sequence). This CDR3 is built from 12 residues. The ends were cut back, 6 bases at V and 5 bases at J, with 10 bases in the middle.

The chain joins TRBV11-2 to TRBJ2-3; D is unresolved. V was cut by 1 base and J by 3 bases, with 8 bases left in between. The CDR3 totals 14 residues. Germline lookup yields CDR1 SGHAT and CDR2 FQNNGV. The CDR3 loop is CASSLGARTDTQYF. The CDR3 region has the DNA TGTGCCAGCAGCTTAGGGGCGAGGACAGATACGCAGTATTTT. Filled out from reference TRBV11-2 and TRBJ2-3, the complete variable domain reads EAGVAQSPRYKIIEKRQSVAFWCNPISGHATLYWYQQILGQGPKLLIQFQNNGVVDDSQLPKDRFSAERLKGVDSTLKIQPAKLEDSAVYLCASSLGARTDTQYFGPGTRLTVL.

The chain carries TRBV30 and TRBJ1-1; D gene unclear. The germline V and J ends were trimmed by 3 bases and 10 bases, with 12 bases remaining between them. Germline loops: CDR1 GTSNPN, CDR2 SVGIG (reference sequence). The CDR3 runs 11 residues. The CDR3: CAWSPLTGAFF. In DNA, the CDR3 is TGTGCCTGGAGCCCCCTTACGGGAGCTTTCTTT.

V gene TRBV6-2 or TRBV6-3 combines with J gene TRBJ1-4, with D possibly TRBD1 on 5 matching bases. The V gene's germline CDR1 is MNHEY and CDR2 SVGEGT. The V end lost 0 bases, the J end lost 6 bases, and 14 bases lay between the germline ends. The CDR3 extends over 16 amino acids. In DNA form, the CDR3 reads TGTGCCAGCAGTTACTCGAAGGGGTCCGGGGATGAAAAACTGTTTTTT. Amino acids: CASSYSKGSGDEKLFF.

This clone was detected once. The gene calls are TRBV7-9 and TRBJ1-5, with unresolved D. This CDR3 spans 13 amino acids. Per germline, CDR1 SEHNR and CDR2 FQNEAQ (reference sequence). V was trimmed by 2 bases and J by 4 bases, leaving 6 bases between them. The CDR3 protein is CASSLRENQPQHF. CDR3 coding DNA: TGTGCCAGCAGCTTACGGGAGAATCAGCCCCAGCATTTT.

The sample holds one count of this clone. This chain links TRBV5-1 with TRBJ2-3, with D possibly matching TRBD2 (5 bases). CDR1 is SGHRS, CDR2 YFSETQ, per germline. The germline V and J ends were trimmed by 4 bases and 3 bases, with 12 bases remaining between them. The CDR3 extends over 14 amino acids. CDR3 amino acids: CASSRGPGTDTQYF. In DNA, the CDR3 is TGCGCCAGCAGCCGAGGTCCGGGGACAGATACGCAGTATTTT.

V and J are TRBV6-4 and TRBJ2-2; D may be TRBD2 (5 bases). The CDR3 has 13 residues. V lost 5 bases, J lost 1 base, and 5 bases lay in between. From germline, CDR1 is MRHNA and CDR2 SNTAGT. In DNA, the CDR3 is TGTGCCAGCAGTAGCGGGAACACCGGGGAGCTGTTTTTT. As protein: CASSSGNTGELFF.

The chain employs TRBV10-2 and TRBJ2-7, with TRBD1 matching over 8 bases. Germline V lookup: CDR1 WSHSY, CDR2 SAAADI. V was pared by 6 bases and J by 0 bases, with 4 bases of the junction left unmatched. This CDR3 is built from 14 residues. The CDR3 DNA follows: TGCGCCAGCAGCCCCGGGACAGGCTCCTACGAGCAGTACTTC. It encodes CASSPGTGSYEQYF.